A single sample gave rise to the 13 T cell receptor beta chains below, sequenced in a study of vaccination effects on CD4 cells after COVID-19. Libraries were prepared by immunoSEQ multiplex PCR; TCRdb keeps only in-frame clonotypes and omits some of them. The table records about 55,000 clones, roughly 70% of them present only once. Before sequencing took place, the ViraFEST assay used viral peptide pools to expand antigen-specific CD4+ T cells. Between days 9 and 11 of culture, CD4+ T cells were separated out. The vaccine recipients had no prior SARS-CoV-2 infection, with negative nucleocapsid antibodies. These TCRs' antigens remain unknown. Sequencing was performed on CD4+ T cells from PBMCs cultured with SARS-CoV-2 spike peptides, taken before COVID-19 vaccination. All receptors come from a human donor who received a COVID-19 vaccine.

The gene calls are TRBV5-6 and TRBJ1-1; TRBD1 agrees at 9 bases. The junction had 6 bases not matched to a gene; V was cut back by 1 base and J by 8 bases. Germline V lookup: CDR1 SGHDT, CDR2 YYEEEE. The CDR3 spans 14 residues. CDR3 nucleotides: TGTGCCAGCAGCTTGACAGGGGGCGGAAGGGAAGCTTTCTTT. Translated, it gives CASSLTGGGREAFF.

V gene TRBV7-2 combines with J gene TRBJ1-2; 9 positions match TRBD1. This CDR3 contains 15 residues. V lost 1 base and J lost 3; bases outside the gene matches: 3. CDR1 is SGHTA and CDR2 is FQGNSA in the germline V gene. CDR3 bases: TGTGCCAGCAGCTTAGGGGACAGGGCGGACTATGGCTACACCTTC. Translated: CASSLGDRADYGYTF.

This clone was detected only a few times. The genes are TRBV2 and TRBJ2-7, with a possible D match to TRBD1 (6 bases). V lost 6 bases and J 6 bases, leaving 12 bases between the germline ends. The germline gives CDR1 SNHLY, CDR2 FYNNEI. This CDR3 has 12 amino acids. The CDR3 sequence is CASSPTGLEQYF. CDR3 coding DNA: TGTGCCAGCAGCCCGACAGGACTCGAGCAGTACTTC.

The chain joins TRBV24-1 to TRBJ1-2; D uncertain. V was trimmed by 1 base and J by 4 bases, leaving 9 bases between them. The CDR3 sequence is 14 residues long. Per the germline V gene, CDR1 is KGHDR and CDR2 is SFDVKD. CDR3: CATSDFPGSYGYTF. The CDR3 DNA is TGTGCCACCAGTGATTTTCCGGGGAGCTATGGCTACACCTTC.

This clone was observed once. This sequence joins TRBV28 and TRBJ1-2; maybe TRBD1 (5 bases). Per germline, CDR1 MDHEN and CDR2 SYDVKM. The CDR3 runs 12 residues. V lost 8 bases to trimming and J lost 2 bases, with 9 bases between them. The CDR3 DNA is TGTGCCAGCGGGGGTGGGAACTATGGCTACACCTTC. This codes for CASGGGNYGYTF.

This sequence joins TRBV3-1 (or the pseudogene TRBV3-2) and TRBJ2-7; tentative D call: TRBD2 (7 bases). V lost 1 base, J lost 2 bases, and 27 bases lay in between. CDR3 size: 20 residues. In germline, CDR1 is LGHDT, CDR2 YNNKEL (reference sequence). CDR3 protein: CASSQGGGRLAGAFPYEQYF. CDR3 DNA: TGTGCCAGCAGCCAAGGAGGGGGGAGATTGGCGGGAGCCTTTCCCTACGAGCAGTACTTC.

The rearrangement uses TRBV5-1 and TRBJ1-1; D is ambiguous. V gave up 2 bases and J gave up 3 bases, with 8 bases separating them. Germline loops: CDR1 SGHRS, CDR2 YFSETQ. The CDR3 spans 13 residues. This chain's CDR3 is CASSFQWDTEAFF. CDR3 coding DNA: TGCGCCAGCAGCTTCCAATGGGACACTGAAGCTTTCTTT.

This clone has just a few counts. The genes are TRBV6-5 and TRBJ2-2; the D is unclear. Trimming removed 8 bases from V and 5 bases from J, with 6 bases in between. The CDR3 consists of 11 residues. Germline CDR1 MNHEY, CDR2 SVGAGI. CDR3 bases: TGTGCCAGCTTTCGGACCGGGGAGCTGTTTTTT. Translation: CASFRTGELFF.

The chain has TRBV7-3 and TRBJ2-1, with 9 bases aligning to TRBD2. After removal of 0 bases from V and 3 bases from J, the junction contained 0 bases not matched to a gene. The CDR3 runs to 15 residues. Germline values: CDR1 SGHTA, CDR2 FQGTGA. CDR3 nucleotide sequence: TGTGCCAGCAGCTTAACTAGCGGGGGCTACAATGAGCAGTTCTTC. This gives the protein CASSLTSGGYNEQFF.

The CDR3 DNA reads TGTGCCAGCAGCTTTGGGGCCACAGATACGCAGTATTTT. This codes for CASSFGATDTQYF. This chain uses TRBV7-2 with TRBJ2-3; weak D call: TRBD1 (5 bases). The length of the CDR3 is 13 residues. Germline values: CDR1 SGHTA, CDR2 FQGNSA. V lost 3 bases, J lost 2 bases, and 6 bases lay in between.

The V call is TRBV28, the J call TRBJ1-5; 10 bases are shared with TRBD1. The ends lost 6 bases at V and 2 bases at J; junction bases unmatched: 10. The CDR3 contains 17 residues. Germline V gene data show CDR1 as MDHEN and CDR2 as SYDVKM. CDR3 DNA sequence: TGTGCCAGCAGCCCGTATGATGGGACAGGGGGCAATCAGCCCCAGCATTTT. It encodes CASSPYDGTGGNQPQHF.

This clone occurred a few times. The rearrangement uses TRBV30 and TRBJ2-7; maybe TRBD1 (6 bases). V shed 2 bases and J shed 3 bases, with 8 bases lying between them. The CDR3 consists of 12 residues. CDR1 GTSNPN and CDR2 SVGIG come from the germline V gene (reference sequence). The CDR3 DNA is TGTGCCTGGAGTCCACAGGGCTACGAGCAGTACTTC. It is translated as CAWSPQGYEQYF.

This clone was recorded once. This rearrangement joins TRBV3-1 (or the pseudogene TRBV3-2) to TRBJ2-7; D unresolved. The ends were cut back, 1 base at V and 6 bases at J, with 7 bases in the middle. The germline gives CDR1 LGHDT, CDR2 YNNKEL (reference sequence). The CDR3 runs to 12 residues. CDR3 nucleotides: TGTGCCAGCAGCCAAGTCCCGTCCGAGCAGTACTTC. Encoded protein: CASSQVPSEQYF.